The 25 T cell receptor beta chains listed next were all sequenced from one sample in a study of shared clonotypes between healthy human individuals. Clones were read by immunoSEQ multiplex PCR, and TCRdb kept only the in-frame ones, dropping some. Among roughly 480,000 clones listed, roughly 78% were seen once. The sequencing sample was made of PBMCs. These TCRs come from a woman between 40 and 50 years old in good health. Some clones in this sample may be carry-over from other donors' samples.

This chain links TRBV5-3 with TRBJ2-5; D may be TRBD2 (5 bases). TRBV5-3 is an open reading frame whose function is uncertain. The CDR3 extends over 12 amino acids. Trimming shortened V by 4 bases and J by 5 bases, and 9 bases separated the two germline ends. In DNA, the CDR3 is TGTGCCAGAAGCGGGAGAAACGAGACCCAGTACTTC. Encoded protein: CARSGRNETQYF.

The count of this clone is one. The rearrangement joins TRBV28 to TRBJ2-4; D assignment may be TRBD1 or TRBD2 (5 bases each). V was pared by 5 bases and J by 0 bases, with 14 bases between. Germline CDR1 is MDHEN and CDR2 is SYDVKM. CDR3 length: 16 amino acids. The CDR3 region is CASSLGTDLAKNIQYF. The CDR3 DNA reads TGTGCCAGCAGTCTCGGGACGGACTTAGCCAAAAACATTCAGTACTTC.

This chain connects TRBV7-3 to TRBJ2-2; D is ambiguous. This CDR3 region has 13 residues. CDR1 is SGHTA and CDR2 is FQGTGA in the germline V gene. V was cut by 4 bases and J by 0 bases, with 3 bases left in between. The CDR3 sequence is CASSSANTGELFF. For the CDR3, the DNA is TGTGCCAGCAGCTCAGCGAACACCGGGGAGCTGTTTTTT.

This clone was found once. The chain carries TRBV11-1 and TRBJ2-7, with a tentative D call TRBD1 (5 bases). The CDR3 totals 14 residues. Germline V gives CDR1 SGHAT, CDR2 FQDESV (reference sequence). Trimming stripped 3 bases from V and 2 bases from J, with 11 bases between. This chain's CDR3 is CASSFAGLTYEQYF. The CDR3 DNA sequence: TGTGCCAGCAGCTTTGCAGGGTTGACCTACGAGCAGTACTTC.

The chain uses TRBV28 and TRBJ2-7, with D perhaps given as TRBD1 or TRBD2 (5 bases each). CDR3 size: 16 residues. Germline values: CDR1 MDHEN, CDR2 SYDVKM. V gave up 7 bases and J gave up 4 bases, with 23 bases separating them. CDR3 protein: CASNPRRPGRQYEQYF. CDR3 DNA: TGTGCCAGCAACCCCCGAAGACCGGGACGGCAATACGAGCAGTACTTC.

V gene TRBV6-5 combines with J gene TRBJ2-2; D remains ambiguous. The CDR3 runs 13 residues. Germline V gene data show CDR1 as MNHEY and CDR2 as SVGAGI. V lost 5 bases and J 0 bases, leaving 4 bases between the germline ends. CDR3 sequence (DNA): TGTGCCAGCAGTCTAGCGAACACCGGGGAGCTGTTTTTT. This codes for CASSLANTGELFF.

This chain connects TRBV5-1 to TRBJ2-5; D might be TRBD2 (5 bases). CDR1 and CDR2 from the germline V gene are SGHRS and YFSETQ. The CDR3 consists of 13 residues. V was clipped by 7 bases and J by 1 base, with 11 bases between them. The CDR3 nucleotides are TGCGCCAGCTCCCGTGGGAGCCAAGAGACCCAGTACTTC. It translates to CASSRGSQETQYF.

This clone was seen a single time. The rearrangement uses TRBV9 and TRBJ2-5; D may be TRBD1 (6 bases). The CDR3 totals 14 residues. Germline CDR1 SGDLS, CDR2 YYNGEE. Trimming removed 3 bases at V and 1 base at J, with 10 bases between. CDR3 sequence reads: CASSGMDSQETQYF. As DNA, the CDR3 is TGTGCCAGCAGCGGGATGGACAGCCAAGAGACCCAGTACTTC.

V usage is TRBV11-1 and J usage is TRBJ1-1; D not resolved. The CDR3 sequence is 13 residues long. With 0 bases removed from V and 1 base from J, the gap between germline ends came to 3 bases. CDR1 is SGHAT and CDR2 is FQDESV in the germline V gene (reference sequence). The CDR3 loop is CASSLARNTEAFF. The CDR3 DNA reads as TGTGCCAGCAGCTTAGCGCGGAACACTGAAGCTTTCTTT.

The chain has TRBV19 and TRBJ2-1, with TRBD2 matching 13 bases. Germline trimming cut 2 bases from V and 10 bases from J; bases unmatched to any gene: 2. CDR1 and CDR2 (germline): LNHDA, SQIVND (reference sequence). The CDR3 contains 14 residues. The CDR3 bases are TGTGCCAGTAGTATAACGGGACTAGCGGGAGAGCAGTTCTTC. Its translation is CASSITGLAGEQFF.

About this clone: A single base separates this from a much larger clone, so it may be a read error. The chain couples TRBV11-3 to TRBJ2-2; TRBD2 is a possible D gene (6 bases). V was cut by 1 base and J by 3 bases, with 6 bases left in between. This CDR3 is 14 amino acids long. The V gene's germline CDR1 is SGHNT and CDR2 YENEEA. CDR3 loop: CASSLAGDTGELFF. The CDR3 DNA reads TGTGCCAGCAGCTTAGCGGGGGACACCGGGGAGCTGTTTTTT.

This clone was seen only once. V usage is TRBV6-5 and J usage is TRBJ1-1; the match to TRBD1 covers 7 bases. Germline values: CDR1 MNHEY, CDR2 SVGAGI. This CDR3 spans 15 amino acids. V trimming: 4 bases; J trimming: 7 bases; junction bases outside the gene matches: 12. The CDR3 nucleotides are TGTGCCAGCAGTTGGGGGAGAGACAGGGTCGGTGAAGCTTTCTTT. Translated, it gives CASSWGRDRVGEAFF.

The CDR3 coding sequence is TGTGCCAGTAGTATTCTCGGGACGGGGGTCGGGCTAGCGGGACGCACAGATACGCAGTATTTT. It translates to CASSILGTGVGLAGRTDTQYF. This chain connects TRBV19 to TRBJ2-3; 9 positions agree with TRBD2. The ends lost 3 bases at V and 1 base at J; junction bases unmatched: 20. The CDR3 totals 21 residues. Per germline, CDR1 LNHDA and CDR2 SQIVND (reference sequence).

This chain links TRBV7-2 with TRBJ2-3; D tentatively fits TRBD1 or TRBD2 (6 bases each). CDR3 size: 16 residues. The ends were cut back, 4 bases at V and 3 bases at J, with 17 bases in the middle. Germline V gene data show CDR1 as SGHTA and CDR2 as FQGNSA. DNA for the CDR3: TGTGCCAGCAGCTCCAGGGGCGGGGCCGCAACAGATACGCAGTATTTT. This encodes CASSSRGGAATDTQYF.

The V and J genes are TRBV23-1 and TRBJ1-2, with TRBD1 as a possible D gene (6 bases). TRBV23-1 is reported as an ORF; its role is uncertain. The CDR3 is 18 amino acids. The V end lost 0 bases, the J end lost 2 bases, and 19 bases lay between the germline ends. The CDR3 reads CASSQSPVGGAPNYGYTF. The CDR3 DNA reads TGCGCCAGCAGTCAATCCCCTGTGGGGGGCGCACCAAACTATGGCTACACCTTC.

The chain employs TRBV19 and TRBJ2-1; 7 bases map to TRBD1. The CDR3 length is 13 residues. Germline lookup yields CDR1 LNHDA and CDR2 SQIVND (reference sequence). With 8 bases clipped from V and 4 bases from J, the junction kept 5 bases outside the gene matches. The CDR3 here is CASHGQVYNEQFF. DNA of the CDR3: TGTGCCAGTCATGGACAGGTATACAATGAGCAGTTCTTC.

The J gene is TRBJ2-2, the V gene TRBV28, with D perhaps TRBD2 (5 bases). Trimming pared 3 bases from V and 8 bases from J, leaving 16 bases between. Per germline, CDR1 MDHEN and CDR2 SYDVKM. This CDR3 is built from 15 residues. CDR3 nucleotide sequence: TGTGCCAGCAGTTTCCCTCCCCTCACGGGAGGGGAGCTGTTTTTT. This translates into CASSFPPLTGGELFF.

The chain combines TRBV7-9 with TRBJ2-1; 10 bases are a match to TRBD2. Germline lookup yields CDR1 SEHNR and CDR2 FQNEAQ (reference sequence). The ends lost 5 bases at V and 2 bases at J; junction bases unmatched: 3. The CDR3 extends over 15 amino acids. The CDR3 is CASSPSGSAYNEQFF. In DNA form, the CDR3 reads TGTGCCAGCAGCCCTAGCGGGAGCGCCTACAATGAGCAGTTCTTC.

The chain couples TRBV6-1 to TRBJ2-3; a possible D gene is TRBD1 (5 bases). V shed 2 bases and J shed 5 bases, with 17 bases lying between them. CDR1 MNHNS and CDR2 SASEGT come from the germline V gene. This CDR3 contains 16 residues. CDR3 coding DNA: TGTGCCAGCAGTGAAAGGGCTTCCCAGCAGGGAGATACGCAGTATTTT. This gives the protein CASSERASQQGDTQYF.

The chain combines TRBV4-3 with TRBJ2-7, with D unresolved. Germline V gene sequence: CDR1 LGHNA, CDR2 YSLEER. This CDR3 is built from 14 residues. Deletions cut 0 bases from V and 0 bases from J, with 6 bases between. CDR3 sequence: CASSQEPHSYEQYF. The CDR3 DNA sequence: TGCGCCAGCAGCCAAGAACCCCACTCCTACGAGCAGTACTTC.

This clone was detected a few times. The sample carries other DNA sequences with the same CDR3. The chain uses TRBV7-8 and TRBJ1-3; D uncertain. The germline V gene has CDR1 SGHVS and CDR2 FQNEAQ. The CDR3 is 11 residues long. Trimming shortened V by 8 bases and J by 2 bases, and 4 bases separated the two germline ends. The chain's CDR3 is CASRTGNTIYF. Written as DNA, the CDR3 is TGTGCCAGCCGCACTGGAAACACCATATATTTT. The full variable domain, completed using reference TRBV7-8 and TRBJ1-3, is GAGVSQSPRYKVAKRGQDVALRCDPISGHVSLFWYQQALGQGPEFLTYFQNEAQLDKSGLPSDRFFAERPEGSVSTLKIQRTQQEDSAVYLCASRTGNTIYFGEGSWLTVV.

The CDR3 region has the DNA TGTGCCAGTAGTAGCCACCTGGGGCAGGTGACGAACACCGGGGAGCTGTTTTTT. It specifies CASSSHLGQVTNTGELFF. The chain recombines TRBV19 with TRBJ2-2; tentative D call: TRBD1 (5 bases). Germline V gene lookup returns CDR1 LNHDA and CDR2 SQIVND (reference sequence). The CDR3 covers 18 residues. V dropped 4 bases and J dropped 0 bases, with 18 bases sitting between them.

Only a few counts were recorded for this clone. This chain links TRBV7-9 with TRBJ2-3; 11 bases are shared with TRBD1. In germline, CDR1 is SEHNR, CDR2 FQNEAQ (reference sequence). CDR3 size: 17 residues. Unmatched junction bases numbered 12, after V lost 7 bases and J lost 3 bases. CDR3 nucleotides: TGTGCCAGCACACGCGGACAGGGGGACAGGGGGACAGATACGCAGTATTTT. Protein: CASTRGQGDRGTDTQYF.

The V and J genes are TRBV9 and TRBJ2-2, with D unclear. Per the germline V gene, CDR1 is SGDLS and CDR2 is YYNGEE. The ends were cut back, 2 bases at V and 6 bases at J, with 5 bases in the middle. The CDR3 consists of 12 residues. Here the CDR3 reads CASSVLAGELFF. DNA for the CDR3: TGTGCCAGCAGCGTTTTGGCCGGGGAGCTGTTTTTT.

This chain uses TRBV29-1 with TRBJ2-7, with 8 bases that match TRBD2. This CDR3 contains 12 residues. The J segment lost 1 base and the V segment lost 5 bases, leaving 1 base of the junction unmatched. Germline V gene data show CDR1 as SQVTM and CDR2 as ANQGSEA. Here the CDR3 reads CSVREGSYEQYF. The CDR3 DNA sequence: TGCAGCGTTCGGGAGGGGTCCTACGAGCAGTACTTC.